This TCR beta chain was identified in a study of blood T cell repertoires in COVID-19. Background on the study: The United States, Italy and Spain were the sources of the acute and convalescent COVID-19 samples.

Trimming removed 4 bases from V and 1 base from J; junction bases left unmatched: 3. The CDR3 runs to 14 residues. Germline V gives CDR1 SNHLY, CDR2 FYNNEI. The authors' processing: Nucleated cell counts were estimated from reference gene primer amplification. The protocol was immunoSEQ multiplex PCR, while the TCRdb copy is restricted to in-frame clones and leaves out a portion. V and J calls and clone size are given by that table; D and trimming were obtained from the DNA. Of almost 95,000 clones listed, about two thirds are singletons. The chain couples TRBV2 to TRBJ1-1, with TRBD1 identical over 7 bases. What was sequenced was peripheral blood. The origin of this receptor is an older woman in a cohort sampled during active or convalescent COVID-19. CDR3 protein: CASSVGDRNTEAFF. The CDR3 coding sequence is TGTGCCAGCAGTGTAGGGGACAGGAACACTGAAGCTTTCTTT.